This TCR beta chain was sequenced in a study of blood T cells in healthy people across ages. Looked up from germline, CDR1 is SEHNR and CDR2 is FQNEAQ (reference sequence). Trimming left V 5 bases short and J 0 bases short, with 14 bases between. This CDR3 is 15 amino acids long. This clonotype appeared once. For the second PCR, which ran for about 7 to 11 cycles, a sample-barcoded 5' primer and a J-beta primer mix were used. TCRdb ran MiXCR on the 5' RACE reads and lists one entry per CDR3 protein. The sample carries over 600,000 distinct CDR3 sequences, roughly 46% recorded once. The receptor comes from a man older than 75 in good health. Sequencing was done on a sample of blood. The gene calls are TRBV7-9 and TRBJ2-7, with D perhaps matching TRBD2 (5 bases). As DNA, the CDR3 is TGTGCCAGCAGCCCGGGGAGCCAGAGCTCCTACGAGCAGTACTTC. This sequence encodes CASSPGSQSSYEQYF.